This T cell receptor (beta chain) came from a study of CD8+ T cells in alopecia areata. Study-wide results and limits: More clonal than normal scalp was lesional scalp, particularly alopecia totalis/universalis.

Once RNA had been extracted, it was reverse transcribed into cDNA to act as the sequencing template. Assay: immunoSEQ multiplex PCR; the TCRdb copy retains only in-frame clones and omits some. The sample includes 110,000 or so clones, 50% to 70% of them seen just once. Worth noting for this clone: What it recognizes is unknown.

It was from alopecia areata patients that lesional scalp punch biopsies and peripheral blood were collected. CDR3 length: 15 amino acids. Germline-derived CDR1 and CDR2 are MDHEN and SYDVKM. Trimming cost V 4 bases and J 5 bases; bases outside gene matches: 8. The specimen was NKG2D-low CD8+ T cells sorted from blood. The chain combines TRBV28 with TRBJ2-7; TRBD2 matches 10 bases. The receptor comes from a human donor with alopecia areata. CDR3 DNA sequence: TGTGCCAGCAGTTCCGTAGCGGGAGGTACGCACGAGCAGTACTTC. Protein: CASSSVAGGTHEQYF.